This T cell receptor beta chain is drawn from a study of blood T cell repertoires in COVID-19. Whole-study context: Sites in the United States, Italy and Spain provided acute and convalescent COVID-19 samples.

Authors' data handling: Reference gene primer amplification gave nucleated cell count estimates. Some clones are missing from TCRdb's copy, which holds only in-frame ones; the method was immunoSEQ multiplex PCR. That table furnishes V, J and clone size, whereas the DNA furnished D and trimming. The profile covers 170,000 or so clones, with over 70% appearing a single time and less than 3.5% taken by the ten largest. Deletions cut 5 bases from V and 4 bases from J, with 9 bases between. This CDR3 comprises 13 residues. The specimen was peripheral blood. The chain couples TRBV12-3 or TRBV12-4 to TRBJ1-3; TRBD1 is a possible D gene (5 bases). This receptor was obtained from a woman in her sixties with acute or convalescent COVID-19. The CDR3 protein is CASSARQGNTIYF. The CDR3 nucleotides are TGTGCCAGCAGTGCTCGACAGGGAAACACCATATATTTT.